This TCR beta chain is drawn from a study of blood T cell repertoires in COVID-19 (TCRdb year 2020). Background for the entire study: Collaborator samples came from the United States, Italy and Spain and covered acute and convalescent phases of COVID-19. The repertoires were released in a freely available public database meant as a resource for research on the immune response to SARS-CoV-2. Where available, HLA class I and class II types were taken from metadata supplied by the sample provider and were not determined by assay-based typing. Deeply sampled blood TCRbeta repertoires from subjects exposed to, actively infected with, or recovered from COVID-19 were included in the dataset. The material from the prospective study consisted of cDNA or gDNA derived from T cells, B-cell-depleted T cells, or PBMCs. Nearly every sample came with metadata listing a de-identified subject ID, COVID-19 status, age in years and sex. The samples were drawn from two sources: the first 160 participants of the ongoing ImmuneRACE study, and 950 to 1,500 subjects contributed by 6 global collaborators. The investigation overall reported the following: The quantity of clinical and demographic metadata differed by source and by participant and was supplied without curation.

Enrolling through a virtual design, the prospective study's participants ranged in age from roughly 18 to 95 years and lived across 24 United States geographic areas. Cohort assignment in the prospective study relied on participant-reported clinical history from a screening survey and a study questionnaire. A participant counted as exposed if, within 2 weeks of entering the study, that participant had been in contact with someone who had a PCR-confirmed or clinician-diagnosed COVID-19 case. Each participant in the prospective study had whole blood, serum and a nasopharyngeal or oropharyngeal swab collected by mobile phlebotomists. Prospective study participants could optionally give additional blood draws and questionnaires over an approximately 2-month period. Blood samples from the prospective study were shipped frozen or at room temperature prior to DNA extraction. Counted from cysteine to phenylalanine, this CDR3 has 13 amino acids. Only the CDR3 part of the read is kept: 39 bases, read in frame from the first base. Between the V and J ends, shortened by 1 base and 11 bases respectively, the junction contains 12 bases. The germline V gene (reference sequence) yields LGHDT for CDR1 and YNNKEL for CDR2.

A note on this clone: No cognate antigen has been identified for it. There are no base qualities to consult, and no much larger clone falls within one base.

TCRbeta CDR3 regions were amplified from genomic DNA using the immunoSEQ Assay, a bias-controlled multiplex PCR. As for the original processing: The number of nucleated cells in each sample was estimated by amplification of reference gene primers within the assay. To quantify the absolute abundance of each unique TCRbeta CDR3 rearrangement, sequence reads were collapsed and filtered. Productive Simpson clonality was computed per sample as the square root of Simpson's diversity index over productive rearrangements. TCRdb re-hosts the immuneACCESS table, in-frame sequences only. Its copies lack some clones; in the studies checked, an unresolved V gene accounts for under half of them, and the cause for the rest is not known. V and J calls plus clone size are reproduced from that table; the DNA served to infer D and trimming. The sample table shows a few hundred thousand clones, and about 88% are seen once. About 4.5% of the sample is in the top ten clones.

The chain uses TRBV3-1 (or the pseudogene TRBV3-2) and TRBJ2-1, and the D gene may be TRBD1, 6 bases matching. Sequencing used PBMCs or T cells enriched from blood (not recorded which). This clonotype was obtained from a young woman who had been exposed to COVID-19. The nucleotide sequence is TGTGCCAGCAGCCAAGCGCGTCAGGGGAAGCAGTTCTTC. Its protein product is CASSQARQGKQFF.